The next 3 T cell receptor beta chains were all read from a single sample in a study of blood T cell repertoires in COVID-19. TCRdb's table, derived via immunoSEQ multiplex PCR, lists solely in-frame clones and lacks some. The sample records roughly 200,000 clones, roughly 89% being singletons. The sequenced sample was peripheral blood. The receptors come from a man in his fifties or sixties who had recovered from COVID-19.

V usage is TRBV27 and J usage is TRBJ1-4; 9 bases fit TRBD1. The junction had 12 bases not matched to a gene; V was cut back by 5 bases and J by 8 bases. From germline, CDR1 is MNHEY and CDR2 SMNVEV (reference sequence). There are 16 residues in the CDR3. In nucleotides, the CDR3 is TGTGCCAGCAGTACCCACAGGACAGGGGCAAGAGAAAAACTGTTTTTT. This sequence encodes CASSTHRTGAREKLFF.

The genes are TRBV18 and TRBJ2-2; tentatively, D is TRBD1 (6 bases). With 8 bases removed from V and 1 base from J, the gap between germline ends came to 11 bases. Germline V gene lookup returns CDR1 KGHSH and CDR2 LQKENI. This CDR3 region has 14 residues. The CDR3 bases are TGTGCCAGCACCGGACAGCTGAACACCGGGGAGCTGTTTTTT. Translated, it gives CASTGQLNTGELFF.

The CDR3 DNA sequence: TGTGCCAGTAGTATCCAGCGGTCTAGCACAGATACGCAGTATTTT. Its protein is CASSIQRSSTDTQYF. The chain couples TRBV19 to TRBJ2-3; D might be TRBD2 (5 bases). The CDR3 consists of 15 residues. V lost 3 bases and J lost 0, with 10 bases in between. The germline CDR1 and CDR2 sequences are LNHDA and SQIVND (reference sequence).